These T cell receptor beta chains were read from a single sample in a study of PD-1 blockade in classical Hodgkin lymphoma. Here immunoSEQ multiplex PCR was the method, and the copy in TCRdb shows in-frame clones only, minus some. The sample includes about 9,500 clones, around four fifths of them seen just once. The sample here was CD4+ T cells from blood, taken before the fourth cycle of nivolumab. The source of these receptors is a human donor with classical Hodgkin lymphoma. Both conserved end residues are part of each CDR3. Fields, in order: J gene, D gene, clone size, V gene, CDR3 protein, CDR3 DNA. A D gene is named only where the DNA matches it firmly. Clone size is stated in some rows and not others, as once, few, many or a class when expanded.

j_gene: TRBJ1-4; d_gene: TRBD1; abundance: .; v_gene: TRBV29-1; CDR3aa: CSVEDPGTGHREKLFF; CDR3nt: TGCAGCGTTGAAGACCCAGGGACAGGGCACCGCGAAAAACTGTTTTTT
j_gene: TRBJ1-1; d_gene: TRBD1; abundance: .; v_gene: TRBV13; CDR3aa: CASSPTGGGGVEAFF; CDR3nt: TGTGCCAGCAGCCCAACAGGGGGAGGCGGGGTTGAAGCTTTCTTT
j_gene: TRBJ2-3; d_gene: TRBD2; abundance: .; v_gene: TRBV19; CDR3aa: CASNQGGPADTQYF; CDR3nt: TGTGCCAGTAATCAGGGAGGGCCGGCAGATACGCAGTATTTT
j_gene: TRBJ2-5; d_gene: TRBD1; abundance: .; v_gene: TRBV27; CDR3aa: CASSFPALRDRGKETQYF; CDR3nt: TGTGCCAGCAGTTTCCCCGCCTTACGGGACAGGGGCAAGGAGACCCAGTACTTC
j_gene: TRBJ1-5; d_gene: .; abundance: .; v_gene: TRBV19; CDR3aa: CASSITSRAQPQHF; CDR3nt: TGTGCCAGTAGTATAACTTCCCGGGCCCAGCCCCAGCATTTT
j_gene: TRBJ1-1; d_gene: .; abundance: .; v_gene: TRBV18; CDR3aa: CASSPMWGDLNTEAFF; CDR3nt: TGTGCCAGCTCACCCATGTGGGGGGATTTGAACACTGAAGCTTTCTTT
j_gene: TRBJ1-6; d_gene: TRBD1; abundance: .; v_gene: TRBV5-1; CDR3aa: CASSLGQGNNSPLHF; CDR3nt: TGCGCCAGCAGCTTAGGACAGGGAAATAATTCACCCCTCCACTTT
j_gene: TRBJ1-5; d_gene: .; abundance: .; v_gene: TRBV18; CDR3aa: CASSPATGSGQPQHF; CDR3nt: TGTGCCAGCTCACCAGCTACGGGGTCGGGTCAGCCCCAGCATTTT
j_gene: TRBJ2-7; d_gene: TRBD2; abundance: .; v_gene: TRBV9; CDR3aa: CASSPGLAGQRGVPYEQYF; CDR3nt: TGTGCCAGCAGCCCGGGACTAGCGGGACAAAGGGGGGTTCCCTACGAGCAGTACTTC
j_gene: TRBJ1-6; d_gene: TRBD1; abundance: .; v_gene: TRBV9; CDR3aa: CASSQQGADNSPLHF; CDR3nt: TGTGCCAGCAGCCAACAGGGGGCGGATAATTCACCCCTCCACTTT
j_gene: TRBJ2-1; d_gene: .; abundance: .; v_gene: TRBV27; CDR3aa: CASSLSRGKGRNEQFF; CDR3nt: TGTGCCAGCAGTTTATCTAGGGGGAAGGGTAGGAATGAGCAGTTCTTC
j_gene: TRBJ1-1; d_gene: .; abundance: .; v_gene: TRBV6-1; CDR3aa: CASSRMARGGEAFF; CDR3nt: TGTGCCAGCAGTAGAATGGCCCGGGGGGGTGAAGCTTTCTTT
j_gene: TRBJ2-7; d_gene: .; abundance: once; v_gene: TRBV4-3; CDR3aa: CASSQDTGPYEQYF; CDR3nt: TGCGCCAGCAGCCAAGATACAGGGCCCTACGAGCAGTACTTC
j_gene: TRBJ2-1; d_gene: TRBD1; abundance: .; v_gene: TRBV7-9; CDR3aa: CASSLDRGPYNEQFF; CDR3nt: TGTGCCAGCAGCTTGGACAGGGGACCATACAATGAGCAGTTCTTC
j_gene: TRBJ1-3; d_gene: .; abundance: .; v_gene: TRBV25-1; CDR3aa: CASSESGSGNTIYF; CDR3nt: TGTGCCAGCAGTGAATCAGGGTCAGGAAACACCATATATTTT
j_gene: TRBJ1-1; d_gene: TRBD1; abundance: .; v_gene: TRBV7-2; CDR3aa: CASSLGTGFMNTEAFF; CDR3nt: TGTGCCAGCAGCTTAGGGACAGGCTTTATGAACACTGAAGCTTTCTTT
j_gene: TRBJ1-1; d_gene: TRBD1; abundance: .; v_gene: TRBV5-6; CDR3aa: CASSQQQGRRTEAFF; CDR3nt: TGTGCCAGCAGCCAACAACAGGGGAGGCGGACTGAAGCTTTCTTT
j_gene: TRBJ2-2; d_gene: TRBD2; abundance: .; v_gene: TRBV5-4; CDR3aa: CASSRTSGGAPGELFF; CDR3nt: TGTGCCAGCAGCCGGACTAGCGGGGGCGCCCCCGGGGAGCTGTTTTTT
j_gene: TRBJ1-4; d_gene: .; abundance: .; v_gene: TRBV6-5; CDR3aa: CASSYQAGSGNEKLFF; CDR3nt: TGTGCCAGCAGTTACCAGGCAGGGAGTGGTAATGAAAAACTGTTTTTT
j_gene: TRBJ2-7; d_gene: .; abundance: .; v_gene: TRBV13; CDR3aa: CASSLGRGSTYEQYF; CDR3nt: TGTGCCAGCAGCTTAGGTCGGGGTAGTACCTACGAGCAGTACTTC
j_gene: TRBJ2-7; d_gene: .; abundance: .; v_gene: TRBV5-1; CDR3aa: CASSFVGSSYEQYF; CDR3nt: TGCGCCAGCAGCTTCGTTGGGAGCTCCTACGAGCAGTACTTC
j_gene: TRBJ1-2; d_gene: .; abundance: .; v_gene: TRBV11-2; CDR3aa: CASSPREGWNYGYTF; CDR3nt: TGTGCCAGCAGCCCTCGGGAGGGCTGGAACTATGGCTACACCTTC
j_gene: TRBJ2-7; d_gene: .; abundance: .; v_gene: TRBV13; CDR3aa: CASSGTGPLSTYEQYF; CDR3nt: TGTGCCAGCAGCGGAACGGGACCCCTGAGCACCTACGAGCAGTACTTC
j_gene: TRBJ2-1; d_gene: .; abundance: .; v_gene: TRBV4-3; CDR3aa: CASSQDRFEQFF; CDR3nt: TGCGCCAGCAGCCAAGATCGCTTTGAGCAGTTCTTC
j_gene: TRBJ2-7; d_gene: .; abundance: once; v_gene: TRBV20-1; CDR3aa: CSARASYEQYF; CDR3nt: TGCAGTGCTAGAGCTAGCTACGAGCAGTACTTC
j_gene: TRBJ1-6; d_gene: .; abundance: .; v_gene: TRBV11-2; CDR3aa: CASSLNQGQGSPLHF; CDR3nt: TGTGCCAGCAGCTTGAACCAGGGGCAGGGTTCACCCCTCCACTTT
j_gene: TRBJ1-3; d_gene: .; abundance: few; v_gene: TRBV4-1; CDR3aa: CASSQDPGTFFSGNTIYF; CDR3nt: TGCGCCAGCAGCCAAGATCCCGGGACATTCTTCTCTGGAAACACCATATATTTT
j_gene: TRBJ2-7; d_gene: TRBD2; abundance: .; v_gene: TRBV7-8; CDR3aa: CASSLGGYAYEQYF; CDR3nt: TGTGCCAGCAGCCTGGGGGGGTATGCCTACGAGCAGTACTTC
j_gene: TRBJ1-5; d_gene: .; abundance: .; v_gene: TRBV5-3; CDR3aa: CARSLASGTRLHQPQHF; CDR3nt: TGTGCCAGAAGCTTGGCGTCTGGGACACGGCTCCATCAGCCCCAGCATTTT
j_gene: TRBJ1-1; d_gene: .; abundance: .; v_gene: TRBV28; CDR3aa: CASSLPSGQSEAFF; CDR3nt: TGTGCCAGCAGTTTACCCTCAGGGCAATCTGAAGCTTTCTTT
j_gene: TRBJ1-3; d_gene: .; abundance: .; v_gene: TRBV6-6; CDR3aa: CASSKLQGNTIYF; CDR3nt: TGTGCCAGCAGTAAACTACAAGGAAACACCATATATTTT
j_gene: TRBJ1-6; d_gene: .; abundance: .; v_gene: TRBV30; CDR3aa: CAWGTLFYNSPLHF; CDR3nt: TGTGCCTGGGGGACCTTATTTTATAATTCACCCCTCCACTTT
j_gene: TRBJ2-2; d_gene: TRBD2; abundance: .; v_gene: TRBV4-1; CDR3aa: CASRPGLAGDWTGELFF; CDR3nt: TGCGCCAGCAGACCCGGACTAGCGGGAGATTGGACCGGGGAGCTGTTTTTT
j_gene: TRBJ1-6; d_gene: .; abundance: few; v_gene: TRBV27; CDR3aa: CASRARPDLNSPLHF; CDR3nt: TGTGCCAGCAGGGCTAGACCCGACCTCAATTCACCCCTCCACTTT
j_gene: TRBJ2-7; d_gene: TRBD2; abundance: .; v_gene: TRBV11-2; CDR3aa: CASSLRRTSGLYEQYF; CDR3nt: TGTGCCAGCAGCTTACGTCGGACTAGCGGCCTCTACGAGCAGTACTTC
j_gene: TRBJ2-1; d_gene: .; abundance: .; v_gene: TRBV18; CDR3aa: CASSPFDRDNEQFF; CDR3nt: TGTGCCAGCTCACCCTTCGACAGAGACAATGAGCAGTTCTTC
j_gene: TRBJ2-7; d_gene: .; abundance: .; v_gene: TRBV11-2; CDR3aa: CASSTLRRGRREQYF; CDR3nt: TGTGCCAGCAGCACCCTGAGGCGGGGAAGGCGCGAGCAGTACTTC
j_gene: TRBJ2-1; d_gene: .; abundance: .; v_gene: TRBV7-2; CDR3aa: CASSLSLLAGRQEQFF; CDR3nt: TGTGCCAGCAGCTTATCACTTTTGGCGGGGCGGCAGGAGCAGTTCTTC
j_gene: TRBJ1-1; d_gene: .; abundance: .; v_gene: TRBV4-3; CDR3aa: CASSQGGAGDTEAFF; CDR3nt: TGCGCCAGCAGCCAAGGTGGGGCGGGAGACACTGAAGCTTTCTTT
j_gene: TRBJ2-6; d_gene: .; abundance: .; v_gene: TRBV18; CDR3aa: CASSELQGSGANVLTF; CDR3nt: TGTGCCAGCTCAGAATTACAGGGATCTGGGGCCAACGTCCTGACTTTC
j_gene: TRBJ1-2; d_gene: TRBD1; abundance: .; v_gene: TRBV27; CDR3aa: CASSASGQGGNYGYTF; CDR3nt: TGTGCCAGCAGTGCCTCCGGACAGGGCGGTAACTATGGCTACACCTTC
j_gene: TRBJ1-1; d_gene: .; abundance: .; v_gene: TRBV5-6; CDR3aa: CASSLGRGLVNTEAFF; CDR3nt: TGTGCCAGCAGCTTGGGACGGGGGCTGGTGAACACTGAAGCTTTCTTT
j_gene: TRBJ2-3; d_gene: .; abundance: .; v_gene: TRBV5-1; CDR3aa: CASSLATVGDTQYF; CDR3nt: TGCGCCAGCAGCTTGGCTACGGTCGGCGATACGCAGTATTTT
j_gene: TRBJ1-1; d_gene: TRBD1; abundance: once; v_gene: TRBV28; CDR3aa: CASSQPGQGSNTEAFF; CDR3nt: TGTGCCAGCAGTCAACCGGGACAGGGGTCAAACACTGAAGCTTTCTTT